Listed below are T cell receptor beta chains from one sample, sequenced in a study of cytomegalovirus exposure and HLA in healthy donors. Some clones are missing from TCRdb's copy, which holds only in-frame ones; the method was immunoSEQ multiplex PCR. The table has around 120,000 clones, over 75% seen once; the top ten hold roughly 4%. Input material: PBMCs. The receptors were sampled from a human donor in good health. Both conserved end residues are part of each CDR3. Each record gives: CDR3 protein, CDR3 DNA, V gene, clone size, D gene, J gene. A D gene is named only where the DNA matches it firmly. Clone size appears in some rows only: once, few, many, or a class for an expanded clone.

CDR3aa: CASSLGGQGEFRAQHF; CDR3nt: TGTGCCAGCAGCTTAGGGGGACAGGGTGAATTTAGGGCCCAGCATTTT; v_gene: TRBV5-6; abundance: .; d_gene: TRBD1; j_gene: TRBJ1-5
CDR3aa: CASRRQLDFYEQYF; CDR3nt: TGTGCCAGCAGACGCCAGTTGGACTTCTACGAGCAGTACTTC; v_gene: TRBV6-5; abundance: .; d_gene: .; j_gene: TRBJ2-7
CDR3aa: CASSLPGLGYTF; CDR3nt: TGTGCCAGTAGCCTCCCGGGACTGGGCTACACCTTC; v_gene: TRBV19; abundance: .; d_gene: .; j_gene: TRBJ1-2
CDR3aa: CASSLAEGARYQETQYF; CDR3nt: TGCGCCAGCAGCTTGGCCGAGGGGGCGAGGTACCAAGAGACCCAGTACTTC; v_gene: TRBV5-1; abundance: few; d_gene: TRBD1; j_gene: TRBJ2-5
CDR3aa: CASSPRTGPQETQYF; CDR3nt: TGTGCCAGCAGCCCGAGGACAGGGCCCCAAGAGACCCAGTACTTC; v_gene: TRBV7-8; abundance: .; d_gene: TRBD1; j_gene: TRBJ2-5
CDR3aa: CASSLAAGVRQPQHF; CDR3nt: TGTGCCAGCAGCTTGGCCGCAGGGGTTAGGCAGCCCCAGCATTTT; v_gene: TRBV5-5; abundance: once; d_gene: .; j_gene: TRBJ1-5
CDR3aa: CASSGWTADYGYTF; CDR3nt: TGTGCCAGCAGTGGATGGACAGCAGACTATGGCTACACCTTC; v_gene: TRBV6-1; abundance: .; d_gene: .; j_gene: TRBJ1-2
CDR3aa: CASSLGQGSEKLFF; CDR3nt: TGTGCCAGCAGTTTAGGACAGGGAAGTGAGAAACTGTTTTTT; v_gene: TRBV28; abundance: .; d_gene: TRBD1; j_gene: TRBJ1-4
CDR3aa: CASSESAGGRTEAFF; CDR3nt: TGCGCCAGCAGTGAGTCAGCAGGGGGCAGGACTGAAGCTTTCTTT; v_gene: TRBV10-1; abundance: .; d_gene: TRBD1; j_gene: TRBJ1-1
CDR3aa: CSAETGDGYTF; CDR3nt: TGCAGTGCAGAAACAGGGGACGGCTACACCTTC; v_gene: TRBV20-1; abundance: few; d_gene: TRBD1; j_gene: TRBJ1-2
CDR3aa: CASSLGLAGGGSYNEQFF; CDR3nt: TGCGCCAGCAGCTTGGGACTAGCGGGAGGAGGCTCCTACAATGAGCAGTTCTTC; v_gene: TRBV5-1; abundance: .; d_gene: TRBD2; j_gene: TRBJ2-1
CDR3aa: CASLGSAVYF; CDR3nt: TGTGCCAGCTTAGGTTCGGCGGTATACTTC; v_gene: TRBV18; abundance: .; d_gene: .; j_gene: TRBJ2-5
CDR3aa: CASSEAGQGLDTQYF; CDR3nt: TGTGCCAGCAGTGAAGCGGGACAGGGTTTAGATACGCAGTATTTT; v_gene: TRBV2; abundance: .; d_gene: TRBD1; j_gene: TRBJ2-3
CDR3aa: CASSQAGSAHTDTQYF; CDR3nt: TGTGCCAGCAGCCAAGCCGGGAGCGCCCACACAGATACGCAGTATTTT; v_gene: TRBV4-2; abundance: .; d_gene: .; j_gene: TRBJ2-3
CDR3aa: CASSWDRGPLNEQFF; CDR3nt: TGTGCCAGTAGCTGGGACAGGGGGCCCCTCAATGAGCAGTTCTTC; v_gene: TRBV19; abundance: .; d_gene: TRBD1; j_gene: TRBJ2-1
CDR3aa: CASSLGAGDAETQYF; CDR3nt: TGTGCCAGCAGCTTGGGGGCAGGGGACGCAGAGACCCAGTACTTC; v_gene: TRBV7-6; abundance: .; d_gene: .; j_gene: TRBJ2-5
CDR3aa: CASSPPSPPTGGLRGNTIYF; CDR3nt: TGTGCCAGCAGTCCCCCATCCCCCCCCACAGGGGGCCTTAGAGGAAACACCATATATTTT; v_gene: TRBV28; abundance: .; d_gene: TRBD1; j_gene: TRBJ1-3